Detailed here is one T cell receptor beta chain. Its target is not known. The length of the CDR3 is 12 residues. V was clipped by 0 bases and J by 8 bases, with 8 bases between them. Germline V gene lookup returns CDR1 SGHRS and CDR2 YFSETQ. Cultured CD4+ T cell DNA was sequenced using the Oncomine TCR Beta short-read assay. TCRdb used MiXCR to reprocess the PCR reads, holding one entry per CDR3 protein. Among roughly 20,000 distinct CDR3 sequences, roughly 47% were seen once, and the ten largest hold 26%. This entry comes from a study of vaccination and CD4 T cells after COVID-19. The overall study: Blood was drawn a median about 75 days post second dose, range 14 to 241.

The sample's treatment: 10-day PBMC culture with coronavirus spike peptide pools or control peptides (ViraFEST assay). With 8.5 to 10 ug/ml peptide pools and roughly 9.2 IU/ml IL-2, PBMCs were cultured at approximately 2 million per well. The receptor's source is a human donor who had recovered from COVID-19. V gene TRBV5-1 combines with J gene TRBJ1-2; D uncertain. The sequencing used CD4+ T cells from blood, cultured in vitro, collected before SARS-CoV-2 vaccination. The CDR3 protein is CASSLGTGGYTF. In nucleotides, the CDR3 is TGCGCCAGCAGCTTGGGAACGGGGGGCTACACCTTC.